Below, 25 T cell receptor beta chains from the same sample are listed, as sequenced in a study of blood T cell repertoires in COVID-19. Using immunoSEQ multiplex PCR, the repertoire was profiled, and TCRdb retains in-frame clones only, with some absent. The repertoire consists of 300,000 or so clones, with 80% to 95% occurring once and the leading ten covering roughly 1.1%. The sample comprised PBMCs or T cells enriched from blood (not recorded which). All receptors derive from a woman in her thirties who had recovered from COVID-19.

This chain's CDR3 is CASSQGQQGVNGYTF. The CDR3 DNA follows: TGTGCCAGCAGCCAAGGCCAGCAGGGGGTTAATGGCTACACCTTC. The rearrangement links TRBV3-1 (or the pseudogene TRBV3-2) to TRBJ1-2, with 7 bases matching TRBD1. Germline values: CDR1 LGHDT, CDR2 YNNKEL (reference sequence). CDR3 size: 15 residues. V lost 1 base to trimming and J lost 6 bases; unmatched junction nucleotides: 8.

The CDR3 sequence is CASSIVLRTHQETQYF. The CDR3 DNA reads as TGTGCCAGTAGTATAGTGCTTCGGACTCACCAAGAGACCCAGTACTTC. This chain joins TRBV19 and TRBJ2-5, with a tentative D call TRBD2 (5 bases). CDR1 and CDR2 from the germline V gene are LNHDA and SQIVND (reference sequence). V gave up 1 base and J gave up 0 bases, with 12 bases separating them. The length of the CDR3 is 16 residues.

This clone was observed a single time. The chain combines TRBV18 with TRBJ1-3, with D unresolved. This CDR3 region has 17 residues. With 1 base removed from V and 0 bases from J, the gap between germline ends came to 13 bases. The V gene's germline CDR1 is KGHSH and CDR2 LQKENI. CDR3 DNA: TGTGCCAGCTCACCACGGTGGGCAGCTGACTCTGGAAACACCATATATTTT. Translating it yields CASSPRWAADSGNTIYF.

The J gene is TRBJ2-3, the V gene TRBV2; D possibly corresponds to TRBD1 (6 bases). Germline V gives CDR1 SNHLY, CDR2 FYNNEI. Deletions cut 3 bases from V and 2 bases from J, with 18 bases between. CDR3 length: 17 amino acids. The CDR3 region has the DNA TGTGCCAGCAGTGATCCTGAGGGGGACATATCCACAGATACGCAGTATTTT. The encoded protein is CASSDPEGDISTDTQYF.

The CDR3 coding sequence is TGTGCTAGTGGTTTGCGGACAGATACGCAGTATTTT. As protein: CASGLRTDTQYF. This chain connects TRBV12-5 to TRBJ2-3; unclear D gene. The germline V gene has CDR1 LGHNT and CDR2 FRNRAP. The CDR3 contains 12 residues. V lost 2 bases, J lost 3 bases, and 3 bases lay in between.

J is TRBJ1-5 and V is TRBV24-1, with D unresolved. The germline V gene has CDR1 KGHDR and CDR2 SFDVKD. CDR3 length: 15 residues. Trimming took 5 bases from V and 1 from J, leaving 11 bases between them. The CDR3 DNA reads as TGTGCCACCAGTGCAGGTGTAAGCAGCAATCAGCCCCAGCATTTT. Residues: CATSAGVSSNQPQHF.

This chain uses TRBV28 with TRBJ1-5; D is unresolved. Trimming removed 6 bases from V and 2 bases from J, with 17 bases in between. The CDR3 sequence is 16 residues long. Germline-derived CDR1 and CDR2 are MDHEN and SYDVKM. DNA of the CDR3: TGTGCCAGCAGCCCAACTATGACGCTAGGCAATCAGCCCCAGCATTTT. Translating it yields CASSPTMTLGNQPQHF.

The gene calls are TRBV9 and TRBJ2-7; 7 bases line up with TRBD1. The germline gives CDR1 SGDLS, CDR2 YYNGEE. The V and J ends lost 0 bases and 6 bases, in that order; junction bases with no gene match: 21. This CDR3 is 19 amino acids long. As DNA, the CDR3 is TGTGCCAGCAGCGTAGCTCTTGAATCAGGGGGTAGCTACCTAAGCGAGCAGTACTTC. It encodes CASSVALESGGSYLSEQYF.

V is TRBV19 and J is TRBJ1-2; a weak D match, TRBD1 (6 bases). The V gene lost 5 bases and the J gene lost 6 bases, with 19 bases spanning the gap. This CDR3 is built from 15 residues. The germline V gene has CDR1 LNHDA and CDR2 SQIVND (reference sequence). The CDR3 DNA is TGTGCCAGTAGTGAATTAGGCAGGGGATCGGATGGCTACACCTTC. Translation gives CASSELGRGSDGYTF. The entire variable domain, with the rest obtained from reference TRBV19 and TRBJ1-2, is as follows: DGGITQSPKYLFRKEGQNVTLSCEQNLNHDAMYWYRQDPGQGLRLIYYSQIVNDFQKGDIAEGYSVSREKKESFPLTVTSAQKNPTAFYLCASSELGRGSDGYTFGSGTRLTVV.

V gene TRBV9 combines with J gene TRBJ1-3; D is perhaps TRBD1 (5 bases). V was shortened by 3 bases and J by 6 bases, with 16 bases between the two germline ends. Per the germline V gene, CDR1 is SGDLS and CDR2 is YYNGEE. The CDR3 is 15 residues long. The CDR3, as DNA: TGTGCCAGCAGCGGAGGACACGGCTCGATAAACACCATATATTTT. Translating gives CASSGGHGSINTIYF.

This clone was detected a few times. The chain couples TRBV4-1 to TRBJ2-3; D remains ambiguous. CDR3 size: 13 residues. The germline V and J ends were trimmed by 0 bases and 7 bases, with 8 bases remaining between them. Germline V CDR1 and CDR2: MGHRA, YSYEKL. DNA of the CDR3: TGCGCCAGCAGCCAAGATTTCGGTAATACGCAGTATTTT. This encodes CASSQDFGNTQYF.

This chain links TRBV19 with TRBJ2-5, with TRBD1 identical over 7 bases. Trimming at V came to 5 bases and at J to 5 bases, leaving 8 bases not matched to a gene. CDR3 length equals 14 residues. CDR1 and CDR2 (germline): LNHDA, SQIVND (reference sequence). CDR3 in DNA: TGTGCCAGTAGTTTAATACAGGGGAGCGAGACCCAGTACTTC. Protein product: CASSLIQGSETQYF. The full variable domain, completed using reference TRBV19 and TRBJ2-5, is DGGITQSPKYLFRKEGQNVTLSCEQNLNHDAMYWYRQDPGQGLRLIYYSQIVNDFQKGDIAEGYSVSREKKESFPLTVTSAQKNPTAFYLCASSLIQGSETQYFGPGTRLLVL.

The V and J genes are TRBV27 and TRBJ1-5; TRBD1 aligns across 8 bases. Trimming at V came to 6 bases and at J to 2 bases, leaving 3 bases not matched to a gene. Germline-derived CDR1 and CDR2 are MNHEY and SMNVEV (reference sequence). CDR3 length: 14 residues. As DNA, the CDR3 is TGTGCCAGCAGGATGACAGGGGGCAATCAGCCCCAGCATTTT. This encodes CASRMTGGNQPQHF.

Turning to this clone: Other DNA variants within this sample encode the same CDR3. The rearrangement links TRBV3-1 (or the pseudogene TRBV3-2) to TRBJ2-7; D might be TRBD1 (5 bases). This CDR3 has 12 residues. The V end was cut by 1 base, the J end by 4 bases, with 5 bases between. Looked up from germline, CDR1 is LGHDT and CDR2 is YNNKEL (reference sequence). CDR3 residues: CASSQAGYEQYF. In nucleotides, the CDR3 is TGTGCCAGCAGCCAAGCAGGGTACGAGCAGTACTTC.

This clone appeared a single time. The chain links TRBV28 to TRBJ1-3; D is ambiguous. Germline lookup yields CDR1 MDHEN and CDR2 SYDVKM. V lost 3 bases and J 4 bases, leaving 7 bases between the germline ends. CDR3 size: 13 residues. CDR3 loop: CASSLSEGNTIYF. The CDR3 bases are TGTGCCAGCAGTTTGAGTGAGGGAAACACCATATATTTT.

This sequence joins TRBV6-5 and TRBJ1-1; 9 bases align to TRBD1. Germline CDR1 reads MNHEY; CDR2 reads SVGAGI. Trimming removed 6 bases from V and 1 base from J; junction bases left unmatched: 6. The CDR3 consists of 15 residues. For the CDR3, the DNA is TGTGCCAGCAGGGGTCCGGGACAGGGGAACACTGAAGCTTTCTTT. This translates into CASRGPGQGNTEAFF.

The rearrangement joins TRBV20-1 to TRBJ2-1, with 11 positions matching TRBD2. The CDR3 sequence is 14 residues long. Germline V gene sequence: CDR1 DFQATT, CDR2 SNEGSKA (reference sequence). V shed 3 bases and J 9 bases; nucleotides not matched to a gene: 7. The CDR3 DNA sequence: TGCAGTGCTAGTGGGGTAGCGGGAGGGGGTGAGCAGTTCTTC. Translated, it gives CSASGVAGGGEQFF.

V is TRBV9 and J is TRBJ1-1; D perhaps matches TRBD1 (6 bases). Between the trimmed V and J ends, which lost 0 bases and 4 bases, there was a span of 13 bases. This CDR3 spans 15 amino acids. In germline, CDR1 is SGDLS, CDR2 YYNGEE. DNA of the CDR3: TGTGCCAGCAGCGTAGGAGCAGGGGAGCCCACTGAAGCTTTCTTT. This encodes CASSVGAGEPTEAFF. Using reference TRBV9 and TRBJ1-1 for the parts outside the CDR3, the full variable domain is DSGVTQTPKHLITATGQRVTLRCSPRSGDLSVYWYQQSLDQGLQFLIQYYNGEERAKGNILERFSAQQFPDLHSELNLSSLELGDSALYFCASSVGAGEPTEAFFGQGTRLTVV.

The gene calls are TRBV9 and TRBJ2-7; maybe TRBD1 (6 bases). Germline lookup yields CDR1 SGDLS and CDR2 YYNGEE. This CDR3 contains 14 residues. Trimming pared 1 base from V and 2 bases from J, leaving 10 bases between. CDR3 amino acids: CASSVLEGAYEQYF. CDR3 nucleotides: TGTGCCAGCAGCGTACTCGAGGGGGCCTACGAGCAGTACTTC.

V usage is TRBV28 and J usage is TRBJ1-2, with TRBD1 as a possible D gene (5 bases). This CDR3 has 15 residues. Germline assignment: CDR1 MDHEN and CDR2 SYDVKM. V lost 3 bases and J 5 bases, leaving 16 bases between the germline ends. DNA for the CDR3: TGTGCCAGCAGTTTTGGGTCGGCAGGGTCTTATGGCTACACCTTC. Amino acid sequence: CASSFGSAGSYGYTF.

The chain recombines TRBV24-1 with TRBJ2-7; D not resolved. CDR3 size: 13 residues. Trimming cost V 5 bases and J 8 bases, with 15 bases left between them. Germline V lookup: CDR1 KGHDR, CDR2 SFDVKD. CDR3 sequence reads: CATSAQLGTQQYF. In nucleotides, the CDR3 is TGTGCCACCAGTGCCCAGCTGGGCACGCAGCAGTACTTC.

This clone was seen just once. The rearrangement joins TRBV28 to TRBJ2-3; 8 nucleotides match TRBD1. This CDR3 is 16 amino acids long. V trimming: 2 bases; J trimming: 5 bases; junction bases outside the gene matches: 9. Per the germline V gene, CDR1 is MDHEN and CDR2 is SYDVKM. Written as DNA, the CDR3 is TGTGCCAGCAGTTTAAAGGCAGGGGGCGCGGTAGATACGCAGTATTTT. Amino acids: CASSLKAGGAVDTQYF.

The CDR3 nucleotides are TGTGCCAGCAGCCAATTCCGGGACAGTAACTACAATGAGCAGTTCTTC. Encoded protein: CASSQFRDSNYNEQFF. The rearrangement uses TRBV14 and TRBJ2-1, with TRBD1 matching 7 bases. The CDR3 has 16 amino acids. V trimming: 2 bases; J trimming: 3 bases; junction bases outside the gene matches: 7. Germline assignment: CDR1 SGHDN and CDR2 FVKESK.

The gene calls are TRBV7-2 and TRBJ1-1, with a possible D match to TRBD1 (6 bases). Trimming took off 4 bases at V and 6 bases at J, with 12 bases between the two ends. This CDR3 is 13 amino acids long. The V gene's germline CDR1 is SGHTA and CDR2 FQGNSA. The CDR3 sequence: CASSSTGLAEAFF. CDR3 in DNA: TGTGCCAGCAGCTCAACAGGGTTGGCTGAAGCTTTCTTT.

The chain recombines TRBV4-3 with TRBJ1-1, with D perhaps TRBD1 (5 bases). Trimming removed 0 bases at V and 2 bases at J, with 13 bases between. The CDR3 spans 16 residues. The germline CDR1 and CDR2 sequences are LGHNA and YSLEER. CDR3 sequence: CASSQDRARTNTEAFF. The CDR3 coding sequence is TGCGCCAGCAGCCAAGATCGGGCACGGACAAACACTGAAGCTTTCTTT.